This T cell receptor beta chain originates from a study of T cell clonotyping in hematopoietic cell transplantation. The study's findings and limits: No sorting was done, leaving CD4 and CD8 contributions mixed.

As regards this clone: Its antigen is undetermined.

Germline CDR1 is MDHEN and CDR2 is SYDVKM. Trimming pared 4 bases from V and 2 bases from J, leaving 14 bases between. The CDR3 runs to 15 residues. The method was immunoSEQ multiplex PCR; TCRdb's version includes in-frame clones alone and lacks a portion of them. The table has roughly 7,500 clones, around nine tenths seen once. Recipients were bled about 28 days pretransplant and at posttransplant days 30, 100, 180. The sequence was obtained from a female patient aged 45 to 65 who had an allogeneic stem cell transplant from an unrelated donor, so the T cells may come from the graft donor. Some clones in this sample may be carry-over from other donors' samples. The rearrangement links TRBV28 to TRBJ1-2; D is ambiguous. Sample: PBMCs, taken 180 days after allogeneic stem cell transplant. CDR3 in amino acids: CASSSAPGGNYGYTF. The CDR3 DNA is TGTGCCAGCAGTTCCGCTCCGGGCGGAAACTATGGCTACACCTTC.